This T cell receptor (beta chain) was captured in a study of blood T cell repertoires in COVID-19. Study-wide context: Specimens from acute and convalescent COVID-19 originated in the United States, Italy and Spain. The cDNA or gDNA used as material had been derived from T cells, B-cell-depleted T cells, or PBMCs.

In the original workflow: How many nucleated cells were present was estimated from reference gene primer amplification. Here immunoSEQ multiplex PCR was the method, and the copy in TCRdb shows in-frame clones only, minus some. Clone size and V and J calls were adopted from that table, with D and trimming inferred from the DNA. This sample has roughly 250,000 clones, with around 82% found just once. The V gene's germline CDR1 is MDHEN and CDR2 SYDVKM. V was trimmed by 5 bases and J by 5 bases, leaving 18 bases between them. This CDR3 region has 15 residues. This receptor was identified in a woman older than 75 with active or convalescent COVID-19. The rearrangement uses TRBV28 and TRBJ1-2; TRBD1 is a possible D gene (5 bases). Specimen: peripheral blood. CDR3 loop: CASSPGIGGGYGYTF. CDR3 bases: TGTGCCAGCAGTCCCGGGATCGGGGGAGGGTATGGCTACACCTTC.